This T cell receptor (beta chain) was sequenced during a study of cytomegalovirus exposure and HLA in healthy donors. In the PCR, 60 Vbeta and 13 Jbeta primers were used. Sequencing was performed with immunoSEQ multiplex PCR; in TCRdb, only in-frame clones are kept and a portion is missing. This table has around 120,000 clones, less than 85% appearing once. This clone has just one count. Its antigen is unidentified. The CDR3 is 12 residues long. Germline assignment: CDR1 SGHDT and CDR2 YYEEEE. Trimming took off 2 bases at V and 8 bases at J, with 10 bases between the two ends. General study results and limits: For TCR beta chains, V- and J-gene trimming was later linked to a missense DCLRE1C variant. Confirmation was obtained in vitro that three CMV-associated chains are specific for CMV antigens.

The sequence derives from a woman aged 40 to 55 in good health and CMV-seronegative. Sequencing input: PBMCs. This chain links TRBV5-6 with TRBJ1-2; D not certain. The CDR3 DNA sequence: TGTGCCAGCAGCTTAAGGGAGAGGGGCTACACCTTC. It is translated as CASSLRERGYTF.